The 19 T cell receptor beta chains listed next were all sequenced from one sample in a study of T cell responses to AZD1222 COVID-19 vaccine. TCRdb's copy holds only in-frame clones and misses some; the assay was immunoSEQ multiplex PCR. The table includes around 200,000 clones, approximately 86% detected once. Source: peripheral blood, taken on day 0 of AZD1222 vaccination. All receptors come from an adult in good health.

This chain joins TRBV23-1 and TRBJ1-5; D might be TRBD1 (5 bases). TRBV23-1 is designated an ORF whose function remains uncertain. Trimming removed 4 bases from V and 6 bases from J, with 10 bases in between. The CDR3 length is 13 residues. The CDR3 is CASSRRVPQPQHF. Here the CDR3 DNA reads TGCGCCAGCAGTCGCAGGGTCCCTCAGCCCCAGCATTTT.

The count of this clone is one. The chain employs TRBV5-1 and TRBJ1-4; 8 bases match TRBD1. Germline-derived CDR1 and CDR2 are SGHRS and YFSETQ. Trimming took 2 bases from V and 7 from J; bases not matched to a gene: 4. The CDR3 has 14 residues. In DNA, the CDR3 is TGCGCCAGCAGCTTTCAGGGGGCGATTGAAAAACTGTTTTTT. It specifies CASSFQGAIEKLFF.

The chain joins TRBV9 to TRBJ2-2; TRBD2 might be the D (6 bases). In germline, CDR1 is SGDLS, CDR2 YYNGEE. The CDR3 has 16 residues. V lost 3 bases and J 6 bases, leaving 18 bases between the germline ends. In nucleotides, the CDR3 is TGTGCCAGCAGCGCGAGCTCGGGGGATTATCCCGGGGAGCTGTTTTTT. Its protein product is CASSASSGDYPGELFF.

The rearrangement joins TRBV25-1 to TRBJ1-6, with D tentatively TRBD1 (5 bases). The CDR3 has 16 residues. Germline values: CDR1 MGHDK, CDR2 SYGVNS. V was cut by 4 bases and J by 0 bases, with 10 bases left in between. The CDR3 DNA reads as TGTGCCAGCAGTGGGCGACAGAGCTCCTATAATTCACCCCTCCACTTT. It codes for CASSGRQSSYNSPLHF.

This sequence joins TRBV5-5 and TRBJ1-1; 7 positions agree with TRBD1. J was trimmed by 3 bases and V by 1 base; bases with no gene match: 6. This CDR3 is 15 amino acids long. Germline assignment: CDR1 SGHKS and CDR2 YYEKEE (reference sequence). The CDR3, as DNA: TGTGCCAGCAGCTTGCCCACAGGGGAGTACACTGAAGCTTTCTTT. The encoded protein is CASSLPTGEYTEAFF.

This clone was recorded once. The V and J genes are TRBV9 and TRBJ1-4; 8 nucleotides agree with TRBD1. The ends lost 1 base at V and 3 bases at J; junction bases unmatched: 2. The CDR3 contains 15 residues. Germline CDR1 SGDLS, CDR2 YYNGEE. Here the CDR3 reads CASSVQTGANEKLFF. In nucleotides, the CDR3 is TGTGCCAGCAGCGTACAGACAGGGGCTAATGAAAAACTGTTTTTT. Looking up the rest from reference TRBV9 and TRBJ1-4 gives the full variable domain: DSGVTQTPKHLITATGQRVTLRCSPRSGDLSVYWYQQSLDQGLQFLIQYYNGEERAKGNILERFSAQQFPDLHSELNLSSLELGDSALYFCASSVQTGANEKLFFGSGTQLSVL.

The CDR3, as DNA: TGCGCCAGCAGCGTTTGGGGGGACAGGGCTTCTGGAAACACCATATATTTT. As protein: CASSVWGDRASGNTIYF. The chain combines TRBV5-1 with TRBJ1-3, with 9 bases lining up with TRBD1. The V and J ends lost 4 bases and 1 base, in that order; junction bases with no gene match: 9. The CDR3 has 17 amino acids. CDR1 and CDR2 from the germline V gene are SGHRS and YFSETQ.

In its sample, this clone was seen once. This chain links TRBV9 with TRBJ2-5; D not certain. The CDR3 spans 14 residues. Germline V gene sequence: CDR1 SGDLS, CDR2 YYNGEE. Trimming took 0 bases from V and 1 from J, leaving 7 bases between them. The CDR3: CASSVEGIQETQYF. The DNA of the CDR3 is TGTGCCAGCAGCGTAGAGGGTATCCAAGAGACCCAGTACTTC.

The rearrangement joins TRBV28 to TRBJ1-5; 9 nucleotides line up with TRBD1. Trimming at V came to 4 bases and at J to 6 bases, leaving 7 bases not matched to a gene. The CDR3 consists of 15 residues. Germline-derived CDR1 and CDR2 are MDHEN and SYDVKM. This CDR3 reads CASSSSGTGSQPQHF. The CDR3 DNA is TGTGCCAGCAGTTCATCCGGGACAGGGAGTCAGCCCCAGCATTTT.

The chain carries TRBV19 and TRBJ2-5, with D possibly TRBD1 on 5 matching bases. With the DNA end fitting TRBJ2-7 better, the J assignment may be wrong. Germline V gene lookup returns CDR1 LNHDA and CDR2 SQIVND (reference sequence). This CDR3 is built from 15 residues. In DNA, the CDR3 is TGTGCCAGTAGTCTTAGGCAGGGTAGGTCCTACGAGCAGTACTTC. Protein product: CASSLRQGRSYEQYF.

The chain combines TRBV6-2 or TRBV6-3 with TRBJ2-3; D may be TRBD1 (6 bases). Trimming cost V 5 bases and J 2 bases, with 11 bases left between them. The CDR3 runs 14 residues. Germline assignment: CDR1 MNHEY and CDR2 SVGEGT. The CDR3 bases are TGTGCCAGCAGTAGAACAGGGTTCACAGATACGCAGTATTTT. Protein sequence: CASSRTGFTDTQYF.

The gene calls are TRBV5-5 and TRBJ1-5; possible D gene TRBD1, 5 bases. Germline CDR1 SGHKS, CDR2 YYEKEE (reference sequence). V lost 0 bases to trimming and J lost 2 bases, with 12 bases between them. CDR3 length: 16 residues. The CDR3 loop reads CASSLAGGSGNQPQHF. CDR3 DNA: TGTGCCAGCAGCTTGGCGGGGGGAAGCGGCAATCAGCCCCAGCATTTT.

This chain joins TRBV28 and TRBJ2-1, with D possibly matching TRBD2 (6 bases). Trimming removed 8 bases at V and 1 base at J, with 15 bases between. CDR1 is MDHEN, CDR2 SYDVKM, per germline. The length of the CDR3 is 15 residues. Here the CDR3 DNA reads TGTGCCAGCTTCGGCGGGGCCGGATCCTACAATGAGCAGTTCTTC. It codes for CASFGGAGSYNEQFF.

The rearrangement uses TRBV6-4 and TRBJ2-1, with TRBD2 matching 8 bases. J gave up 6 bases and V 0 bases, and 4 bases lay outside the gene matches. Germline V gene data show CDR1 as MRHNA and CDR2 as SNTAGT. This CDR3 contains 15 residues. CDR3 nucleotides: TGTGCCAGCAGTGACTCGGGACTAGGAGGCAATGAGCAGTTCTTC. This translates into CASSDSGLGGNEQFF.

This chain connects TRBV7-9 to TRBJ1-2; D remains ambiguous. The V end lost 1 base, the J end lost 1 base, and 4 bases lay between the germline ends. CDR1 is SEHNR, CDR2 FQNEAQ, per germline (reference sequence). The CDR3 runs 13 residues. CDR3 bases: TGTGCCAGCAGCTTAGGAAATAACTATGGCTACACCTTC. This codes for CASSLGNNYGYTF.

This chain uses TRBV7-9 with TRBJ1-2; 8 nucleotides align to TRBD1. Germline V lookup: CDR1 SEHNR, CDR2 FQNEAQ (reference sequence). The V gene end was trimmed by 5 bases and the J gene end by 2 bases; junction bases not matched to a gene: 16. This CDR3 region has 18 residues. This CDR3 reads CASSRAGTGPSTNYGYTF. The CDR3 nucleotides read TGTGCCAGCAGCCGAGCCGGGACAGGACCCTCTACCAACTATGGCTACACCTTC.

This CDR3 is CASSRETGPTLNEQFF. The CDR3, as DNA: TGTGCCAGCAGCCGTGAAACGGGACCCACATTGAATGAGCAGTTCTTC. The rearrangement uses TRBV7-6 and TRBJ2-1; D tentatively reads TRBD1 or TRBD2 (5 bases each). Trimming took 5 bases from V and 7 from J, leaving 21 bases between them. This CDR3 contains 16 residues. CDR1 SGHVS and CDR2 FNYEAQ come from the germline V gene.

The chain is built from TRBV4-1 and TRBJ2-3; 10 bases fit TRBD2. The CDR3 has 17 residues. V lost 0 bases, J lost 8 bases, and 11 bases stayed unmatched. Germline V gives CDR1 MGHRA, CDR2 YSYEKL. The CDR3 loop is CASSQEGSGRGGGTQYF. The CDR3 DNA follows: TGCGCCAGCAGCCAAGAAGGAAGCGGGAGGGGCGGAGGTACGCAGTATTTT.

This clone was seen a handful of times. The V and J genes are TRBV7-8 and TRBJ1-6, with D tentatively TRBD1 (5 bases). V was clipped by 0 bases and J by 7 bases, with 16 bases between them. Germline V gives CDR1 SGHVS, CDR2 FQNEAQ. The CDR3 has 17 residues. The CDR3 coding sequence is TGTGCCAGCAGCTTAGCGAAGGCCCTATACAGGAATTCACCCCTCCACTTT. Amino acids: CASSLAKALYRNSPLHF.